The 8 T cell receptor beta chains presented below share a single source sample, sequenced in a study of T cell responses to AZD1222 COVID-19 vaccine. Generated by immunoSEQ multiplex PCR, the TCRdb table keeps only in-frame clones and is missing some. The table lists some 79,000 clones, 80% to 90% of them singletons, with around 3.6% in the top ten. This material consisted of peripheral blood, taken 28 days after the second AZD1222 dose. The source of these receptors is an adult who received the AZD1222 COVID-19 vaccine.

This chain uses TRBV5-8 with TRBJ1-4; 7 positions match TRBD1. The germline V gene encodes CDR1 SGHTS and CDR2 YDEGEE. Trimming removed 3 bases from V and 4 bases from J; junction bases left unmatched: 3. The CDR3 is made up of 14 amino acids. CDR3 sequence: CASSWGQHNEKLFF. In nucleotides, the CDR3 is TGTGCCAGCAGCTGGGGACAGCATAATGAAAAACTGTTTTTT.

This clone was seen only a few times. The rearrangement links TRBV19 to TRBJ2-2; D gene ambiguous. Germline V gene data show CDR1 as LNHDA and CDR2 as SQIVND (reference sequence). This CDR3 is 16 amino acids long. V lost 1 base, J lost 3 bases, and 12 bases lay in between. The CDR3 loop reads CASSIGSSSHTGELFF. DNA of the CDR3: TGTGCCAGTAGTATAGGTAGTAGCAGTCACACCGGGGAGCTGTTTTTT.

The chain is built from TRBV9 and TRBJ1-4; D may be TRBD1 (5 bases). V lost 0 bases and J lost 6, with 12 bases in between. CDR3 length equals 15 residues. Germline CDR1 is SGDLS and CDR2 is YYNGEE. CDR3 residues: CASSVGGQGHEKLFF. CDR3 coding DNA: TGTGCCAGCAGCGTAGGAGGTCAGGGACATGAAAAACTGTTTTTT.

Ten or more counts support this clone. CDR3 nucleotide sequence: TGTGCCAGCAGGGGGGGTCCGCACACCGCGAACACCGGGGAGCTGTTTTTT. Its protein product is CASRGGPHTANTGELFF. The V and J genes are TRBV2 and TRBJ2-2; the D gene is possibly TRBD2 (6 bases). In germline, CDR1 is SNHLY, CDR2 FYNNEI. The CDR3 extends over 17 amino acids. V dropped 6 bases and J dropped 0 bases, with 17 bases sitting between them.

By sample fraction, this clone is medium-sized (0.01 to 0.1%). This chain uses TRBV10-2 with TRBJ1-6; D might be TRBD1 (5 bases). Germline CDR1 is WSHSY and CDR2 is SAAADI. The CDR3 is 13 residues long. V was trimmed by 3 bases and J by 7 bases, leaving 7 bases between them. The CDR3 DNA reads as TGCGCCAGCAGTGACAGGGAAAATTCACCCCTCCACTTT. Its protein product is CASSDRENSPLHF.

The rearrangement uses TRBV7-2 and TRBJ1-3; D is possibly TRBD1 (6 bases). The CDR3 runs 16 residues. Germline CDR1 and CDR2: SGHTA and FQGNSA. Trimming shortened V by 0 bases and J by 2 bases, and 11 bases separated the two germline ends. DNA of the CDR3: TGTGCCAGCAGCTTAGCGGGGGGCCACACTGGAAACACCATATATTTT. Residues: CASSLAGGHTGNTIYF.

This clone was found once. V is TRBV5-1 and J is TRBJ2-2; 10 bases fit TRBD1. Germline assignment: CDR1 SGHRS and CDR2 YFSETQ. V trimming: 3 bases; J trimming: 4 bases; junction bases outside the gene matches: 3. The CDR3 contains 15 residues. CDR3 in amino acids: CASSWDRGFTGELFF. DNA for the CDR3: TGCGCCAGCAGCTGGGACAGGGGATTCACCGGGGAGCTGTTTTTT.

This chain uses TRBV9 with TRBJ2-7; 7 bases fit TRBD2. The CDR3 runs 15 residues. The germline CDR1 and CDR2 sequences are SGDLS and YYNGEE. V lost 4 bases and J lost 2; bases outside the gene matches: 9. The DNA for the CDR3 is TGTGCCAGCAGCACCGCACTAGGGAGGGCCTACGAGCAGTACTTC. Translated: CASSTALGRAYEQYF. Looking up the rest from reference TRBV9 and TRBJ2-7 gives the full variable domain: DSGVTQTPKHLITATGQRVTLRCSPRSGDLSVYWYQQSLDQGLQFLIQYYNGEERAKGNILERFSAQQFPDLHSELNLSSLELGDSALYFCASSTALGRAYEQYFGPGTRLTVT.